These 32 T cell receptor beta chains came from one sample sequenced in a study of shared clonotypes between healthy human individuals (dated by TCRdb to between 2020 and 2021). Library method: the immunoSEQ multiplex PCR assay. TCRdb limited this immuneACCESS table to in-frame rearrangements with V and J called. A share of clones is missing; checked studies link under half to unresolved V genes, and the rest is unexplained. This sample comprises 2 million to 3 million clones, roughly 93% of them detected only once. The ten biggest clones cover 0.36% of the sample. The sample was naive CD4+ T cells from PBMCs. According to the study, the label for this sample's cell subset or site signals: CD45RA+ positively selected. These receptors were taken from a man aged 18 to 35 in good health. Some clones in this sample may be carry-over from other donors' samples.

The sample holds a few counts of this clone. The chain joins TRBV5-1 to TRBJ1-1; 9 nucleotides agree with TRBD1. Germline-derived CDR1 and CDR2 are SGHRS and YFSETQ. V shed 4 bases and J 1 base; nucleotides not matched to a gene: 11. The CDR3 is made up of 17 amino acids. The chain's CDR3 is CASSPLGWTGANTEAFF. Written as DNA, the CDR3 is TGCGCCAGCAGCCCCCTAGGGTGGACAGGGGCGAACACTGAAGCTTTCTTT.

The chain employs TRBV6-1 and TRBJ2-7, with D possibly TRBD1 on 5 matching bases. Trimming took off 2 bases at V and 3 bases at J, with 20 bases between the two ends. Looked up from germline, CDR1 is MNHNS and CDR2 is SASEGT. The CDR3 contains 17 residues. The CDR3 here is CASSETRQLWTFYEQYF. CDR3 DNA: TGTGCCAGCAGTGAAACGAGACAGCTTTGGACCTTCTACGAGCAGTACTTC.

The gene calls are TRBV6-1 and TRBJ2-7; the D call may be TRBD1 or TRBD2 (5 bases each). Germline V gives CDR1 MNHNS, CDR2 SASEGT. The CDR3 is made up of 15 amino acids. V was shortened by 6 bases and J by 8 bases, with 23 bases between the two germline ends. The CDR3 loop is CASSKDRDPGRKQYF. In nucleotides, the CDR3 is TGTGCCAGCAGCAAAGACCGGGACCCGGGAAGAAAGCAGTACTTC.

The rearrangement links TRBV7-3 to TRBJ2-7, with TRBD2 as a possible D gene (5 bases). The CDR3 is made up of 14 amino acids. The germline CDR1 and CDR2 sequences are SGHTA and FQGTGA. V was trimmed by 2 bases and J by 4 bases, leaving 12 bases between them. CDR3 DNA sequence: TGTGCCAGCAGCTTAGGGAGATCGGGTTACGAGCAGTACTTC. Protein: CASSLGRSGYEQYF.

The V and J genes are TRBV28 and TRBJ2-7, with 7 bases identical to TRBD2. V was clipped by 2 bases and J by 3 bases; unmatched bases: 7. Looked up from germline, CDR1 is MDHEN and CDR2 is SYDVKM. The CDR3 is made up of 15 amino acids. This CDR3 is CASSLGGEESYEQYF. Written as DNA, the CDR3 is TGTGCCAGCAGTTTAGGGGGGGAGGAGAGCTACGAGCAGTACTTC.

V is TRBV10-3 and J is TRBJ1-3, with TRBD1 matching over 7 bases. This CDR3 region has 17 residues. With 6 bases clipped from V and 11 bases from J, the junction kept 22 bases outside the gene matches. The V gene's germline CDR1 is ENHRY and CDR2 SYGVKD. CDR3 bases: TGTGCCATCAGCAACAGTAATAAAGACAGGGTGGAAATCGCCATATATTTT. It specifies CAISNSNKDRVEIAIYF.

This clone was recorded only once. This rearrangement joins TRBV14 to TRBJ2-3; a weak D match, TRBD1 (6 bases). This CDR3 has 16 amino acids. V was clipped by 0 bases and J by 1 base, with 11 bases between them. The germline V gene encodes CDR1 SGHDN and CDR2 FVKESK. The CDR3 protein is CASSQDLYRGTDTQYF. The CDR3, as DNA: TGTGCCAGCAGCCAAGATCTATACAGGGGCACAGATACGCAGTATTTT.

V gene TRBV11-2 combines with J gene TRBJ1-2, with no clear D. The length of the CDR3 is 14 residues. CDR1 SGHAT and CDR2 FQNNGV come from the germline V gene. Trimming took off 2 bases at V and 8 bases at J, with 15 bases between the two ends. CDR3 amino acids: CASSLLPSNGGYTF. As DNA, the CDR3 is TGTGCCAGCAGCTTATTACCGTCTAACGGCGGCTACACCTTC.

This chain uses TRBV27 with TRBJ2-7; D is perhaps TRBD1 or TRBD2 (5 bases each). Germline CDR1 MNHEY, CDR2 SMNVEV (reference sequence). Trimming took 2 bases from V and 0 from J, leaving 14 bases between them. The length of the CDR3 is 16 residues. CDR3 residues: CASSLAGSSSSYEQYF. The CDR3 bases are TGTGCCAGCAGTTTAGCAGGGAGTTCCAGCTCCTACGAGCAGTACTTC.

This clone turned up a few times. The rearrangement joins TRBV30 to TRBJ1-5, with 7 nucleotides matching TRBD1. This CDR3 has 14 amino acids. The ends lost 3 bases at V and 3 bases at J; junction bases unmatched: 5. From germline, CDR1 is GTSNPN and CDR2 SVGIG (reference sequence). The DNA of the CDR3 is TGTGCCTGGAGCCCGGGACAGTACAATCAGCCCCAGCATTTT. Its translation: CAWSPGQYNQPQHF.

Worth noting for this clone: This specimen includes other DNA sequences encoding the same CDR3. The rearrangement joins TRBV5-4 to TRBJ2-4; perhaps TRBD2 as D (5 bases). In germline, CDR1 is SGHNT, CDR2 YYREEE (reference sequence). The CDR3 contains 15 residues. With 0 bases removed from V and 0 bases from J, the gap between germline ends came to 7 bases. In DNA, the CDR3 is TGTGCCAGCAGCTTGGGGGGAGTAGCCAAAAACATTCAGTACTTC. Protein sequence: CASSLGGVAKNIQYF.

Comments on this clone: Other nucleotide sequences in the sample specify the same CDR3. The V and J genes are TRBV5-1 and TRBJ2-5, with unresolved D. Deletions cut 5 bases from V and 5 bases from J, with 13 bases between. The CDR3 runs 13 residues. CDR1 is SGHRS, CDR2 YFSETQ, per germline. The CDR3, as DNA: TGCGCCAGCAGACGAACGGGTGGGGAGACCCAGTACTTC. It yields the protein CASRRTGGETQYF.

This CDR3 is CASSPPGGPGEKLFF. CDR3 nucleotide sequence: TGTGCCAGCAGTCCACCGGGAGGGCCAGGGGAAAAACTGTTTTTT. V is TRBV28 and J is TRBJ1-4; D perhaps matches TRBD1 (5 bases). Germline CDR1 and CDR2: MDHEN and SYDVKM. The CDR3 extends over 15 amino acids. V was pared by 5 bases and J by 8 bases, with 18 bases between.

V gene TRBV28 combines with J gene TRBJ2-2; D is perhaps TRBD2 (6 bases). The CDR3 sequence is 15 residues long. The V gene's germline CDR1 is MDHEN and CDR2 SYDVKM. The V end was cut by 6 bases, the J end by 2 bases, with 13 bases between. The CDR3 sequence is CASSSPGLNTGELFF. CDR3 bases: TGTGCCAGCAGCTCCCCGGGACTCAACACCGGGGAGCTGTTTTTT.

The chain carries TRBV5-4 and TRBJ2-1, with 12 positions matching TRBD2. CDR1 and CDR2 from the germline V gene are SGHNT and YYREEE (reference sequence). V shed 1 base and J 6 bases; nucleotides not matched to a gene: 5. The CDR3 consists of 16 residues. CDR3 sequence reads: CASSLPTSGRINEQFF. The CDR3, as DNA: TGTGCCAGCAGCTTGCCCACTAGCGGGAGGATCAATGAGCAGTTCTTC.

The chain joins TRBV27 to TRBJ1-2, with 10 bases matching TRBD1. The CDR3 covers 19 residues. CDR1 and CDR2 from the germline V gene are MNHEY and SMNVEV (reference sequence). V was pared by 2 bases and J by 7 bases, with 19 bases of the junction left unmatched. The CDR3 DNA sequence: TGTGCCAGCAGTTTACTCCGGGACAGGGGAGAGAAGGATAGAAGTGGCTACACCTTC. Its translation is CASSLLRDRGEKDRSGYTF.

Remarks on this clone: Other DNA sequences within the sample encode an identical CDR3. The rearrangement uses TRBV28 and TRBJ1-5; D is perhaps TRBD1 (6 bases). CDR3 length equals 12 residues. Trimming took off 2 bases at V and 9 bases at J, with 8 bases between the two ends. The germline V gene encodes CDR1 MDHEN and CDR2 SYDVKM. The CDR3 nucleotides are TGTGCCAGCAGTTTAGGGGGGCGGCCCCAGCATTTT. This sequence encodes CASSLGGRPQHF.

This clone is a singleton in its sample. J is TRBJ1-1 and V is TRBV6-4, with 11 bases lining up with TRBD1. With V trimmed by 2 bases and J by 3 bases, 11 bases remained unmatched. CDR3 length: 18 amino acids. The germline gives CDR1 MRHNA, CDR2 SNTAGT. The CDR3 reads CASSDEQGQGAGYTEAFF. As DNA, the CDR3 is TGTGCCAGCAGTGACGAGCAAGGACAGGGGGCGGGGTACACTGAAGCTTTCTTT.

The chain couples TRBV4-3 to TRBJ2-1, with D possibly TRBD1 on 5 matching bases. The CDR3 runs 15 residues. The V gene's germline CDR1 is LGHNA and CDR2 YSLEER. The germline V and J ends were trimmed by 4 bases and 6 bases, with 16 bases remaining between them. The DNA of the CDR3 is TGCGCCAGCAGCCCCGATAGTAGCAGGGTCAATGAGCAGTTCTTC. As protein: CASSPDSSRVNEQFF.

CDR3 protein: CASSGTGGVEANYGYTF. CDR3 DNA: TGTGCCAGCAGTGGGACAGGGGGGGTAGAAGCTAACTATGGCTACACCTTC. The rearrangement links TRBV25-1 to TRBJ1-2; 10 bases fit TRBD1. Germline V gene lookup returns CDR1 MGHDK and CDR2 SYGVNS. The CDR3 loop spans 17 amino acids. The trim removed 4 bases at V and 0 bases at J, leaving 8 bases unmatched.

The V call is TRBV28, the J call TRBJ1-2; D remains unclear. Trimming removed 3 bases from V and 4 bases from J, with 15 bases in between. CDR3 length equals 15 residues. CDR1 MDHEN and CDR2 SYDVKM come from the germline V gene. The CDR3 here is CASSFLYETVYGYTF. CDR3 in DNA: TGTGCCAGCAGTTTTCTTTATGAGACCGTCTATGGCTACACCTTC.

This clone was counted between two and nine times. V is TRBV4-2 and J is TRBJ2-1; no firm D call. Germline V CDR1 and CDR2: LGHNA, YNFKEQ. The CDR3 runs 14 residues. V was clipped by 0 bases and J by 10 bases, with 13 bases between them. The CDR3: CASSQDFVPREQFF. CDR3 in DNA: TGTGCCAGCAGCCAAGATTTCGTCCCCCGCGAGCAGTTCTTC.

The V and J genes are TRBV2 and TRBJ2-7, with 10 bases that match TRBD2. The CDR3 spans 14 residues. With 8 bases clipped from V and 2 bases from J, the junction kept 6 bases outside the gene matches. CDR1 is SNHLY, CDR2 FYNNEI, per germline. The CDR3: CASRSGLAAYEQYF. In nucleotides, the CDR3 is TGTGCCAGCCGTTCCGGACTAGCGGCCTACGAGCAGTACTTC.

The V and J genes are TRBV7-2 and TRBJ2-6, with 10 bases identical to TRBD1. There are 14 residues in the CDR3. Trimming removed 10 bases from V and 2 bases from J; junction bases left unmatched: 2. Per the germline V gene, CDR1 is SGHTA and CDR2 is FQGNSA. The CDR3 DNA sequence: TGTGCCACGGGACAGGGGACTGGGGCCAACGTCCTGACTTTC. Amino acid sequence: CATGQGTGANVLTF.

V and J are TRBV5-4 and TRBJ2-7; D ambiguous. Germline CDR1 reads SGHNT; CDR2 reads YYREEE (reference sequence). The CDR3 extends over 15 amino acids. Trimming shortened V by 3 bases and J by 5 bases, and 18 bases separated the two germline ends. The CDR3 region has the DNA TGTGCCAGCAGCTCCCCCTCGAAGGTTAAGGACGAGCAGTACTTC. This translates into CASSSPSKVKDEQYF.

The genes are TRBV2 and TRBJ1-2; D uncertain. Deletions cut 7 bases from V and 3 bases from J, with 12 bases between. From germline, CDR1 is SNHLY and CDR2 FYNNEI. This CDR3 contains 13 residues. This CDR3 reads CASKVATDYGYTF. CDR3 coding DNA: TGTGCCAGCAAAGTAGCGACGGACTATGGCTACACCTTC.

The J gene is TRBJ1-1, the V gene TRBV5-1, with 9 bases identical to TRBD1. This CDR3 has 14 residues. V shed 2 bases, J shed 4 bases, and the junction held 3 bases outside the gene matches. Germline V gene lookup returns CDR1 SGHRS and CDR2 YFSETQ. CDR3 bases: TGCGCCAGCAGCTTACGACAGGGGGTCACTGAAGCTTTCTTT. Translated: CASSLRQGVTEAFF.

The chain has TRBV7-2 and TRBJ1-4; maybe TRBD1 (6 bases). The ends were cut back, 6 bases at V and 8 bases at J, with 13 bases in the middle. CDR1 and CDR2 (germline): SGHTA, FQGNSA. The CDR3 totals 13 residues. DNA of the CDR3: TGTGCCAGCAGAGGGGGGAACGGGGAAAAACTGTTTTTT. Its translation: CASRGGNGEKLFF.

This clone has a single count. The chain uses TRBV5-1 and TRBJ2-3; 7 bases line up with TRBD1. The germline V gene encodes CDR1 SGHRS and CDR2 YFSETQ. This CDR3 spans 15 amino acids. With V trimmed by 3 bases and J by 2 bases, 6 bases remained unmatched. The CDR3 bases are TGCGCCAGCAGCTCGAGGGACAGAAACACAGATACGCAGTATTTT. Its protein is CASSSRDRNTDTQYF.

The V and J genes are TRBV4-1 and TRBJ2-6, with 8 bases identical to TRBD1. The CDR3 length is 17 residues. J was trimmed by 0 bases and V by 4 bases; bases with no gene match: 5. Germline V gene lookup returns CDR1 MGHRA and CDR2 YSYEKL. This CDR3 is CASSLGQGGSGANVLTF. The CDR3 nucleotides are TGCGCCAGCAGCCTCGGACAGGGTGGCTCTGGGGCCAACGTCCTGACTTTC.

This chain uses TRBV18 with TRBJ2-3; D remains ambiguous. The germline gives CDR1 KGHSH, CDR2 LQKENI. This CDR3 comprises 12 residues. Trimming cost V 5 bases and J 5 bases, with 8 bases left between them. The CDR3 here is CASSAYGDTQYF. The CDR3 nucleotides are TGTGCCAGCTCAGCCTATGGAGATACGCAGTATTTT.

V gene TRBV18 combines with J gene TRBJ2-7; D tentatively fits TRBD1 or TRBD2 (5 bases each). With 6 bases removed from V and 2 bases from J, the gap between germline ends came to 14 bases. Germline V gene sequence: CDR1 KGHSH, CDR2 LQKENI. The CDR3 runs to 14 residues. The CDR3 DNA reads TGTGCCAGCTCCCTGAATCTGGGACCCTACGAGCAGTACTTC. Amino acids: CASSLNLGPYEQYF.